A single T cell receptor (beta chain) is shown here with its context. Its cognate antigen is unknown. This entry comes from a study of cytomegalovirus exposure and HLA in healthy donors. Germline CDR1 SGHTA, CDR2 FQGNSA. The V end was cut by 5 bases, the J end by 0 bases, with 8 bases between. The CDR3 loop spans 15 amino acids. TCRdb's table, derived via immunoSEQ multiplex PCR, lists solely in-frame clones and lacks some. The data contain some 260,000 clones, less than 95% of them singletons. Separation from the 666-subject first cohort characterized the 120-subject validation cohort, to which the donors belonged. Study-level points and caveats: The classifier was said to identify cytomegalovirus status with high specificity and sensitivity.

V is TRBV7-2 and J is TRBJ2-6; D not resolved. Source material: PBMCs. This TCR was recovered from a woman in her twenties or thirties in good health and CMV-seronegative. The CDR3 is CASSPQSSGANVLTF. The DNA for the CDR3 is TGTGCCAGCAGCCCACAAAGCTCTGGGGCCAACGTCCTGACTTTC.